This record covers a single TCR beta chain. This entry comes from a study of blood T cell repertoires in COVID-19. Study as a whole: COVID-19 samples, acute and convalescent, were from the United States, Italy and Spain.

Profiled with immunoSEQ multiplex PCR; TCRdb holds only in-frame clones, not every one. Here the sample spans 65,000 to 85,000 clones, 89% being singletons. The TCR originated in a man in his forties or fifties with active COVID-19. Sequenced sample: peripheral blood.

The CDR3 here is CASSYRGGWNQPQHF. CDR3 sequence (DNA): TGTGCCAGCAGCTACCGGGGGGGGTGGAATCAGCCCCAGCATTTT. The V call is TRBV27, the J call TRBJ1-5; D possibly corresponds to TRBD1 (5 bases). Germline CDR1 MNHEY, CDR2 SMNVEV (reference sequence). The ends were cut back, 6 bases at V and 4 bases at J, with 16 bases in the middle. The CDR3 length is 15 residues.